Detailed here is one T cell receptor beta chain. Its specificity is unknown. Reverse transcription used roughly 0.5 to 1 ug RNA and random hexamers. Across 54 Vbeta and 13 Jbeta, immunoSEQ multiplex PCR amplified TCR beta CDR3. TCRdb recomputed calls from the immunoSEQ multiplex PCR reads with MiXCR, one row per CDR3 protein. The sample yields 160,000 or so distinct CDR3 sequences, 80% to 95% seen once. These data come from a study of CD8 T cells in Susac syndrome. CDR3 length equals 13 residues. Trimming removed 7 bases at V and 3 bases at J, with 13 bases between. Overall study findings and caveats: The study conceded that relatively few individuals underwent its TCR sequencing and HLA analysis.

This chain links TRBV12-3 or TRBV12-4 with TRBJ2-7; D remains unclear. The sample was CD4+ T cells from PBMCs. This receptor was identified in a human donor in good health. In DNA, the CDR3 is TGTGCCAGCACCCCACCCACTGGCTACGAGCAGTACTTC. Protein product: CASTPPTGYEQYF.